A selection of T cell receptor beta chains follows, all from one sample in a study of blood T cells in healthy people across ages. A single record per CDR3 protein comes from TCRdb applying MiXCR to the 5' RACE reads. The sample holds just under 900,000 distinct CDR3 sequences; 25% to 30% are singletons and the top ten take 15% to 20%. Sequencing input: blood. The receptors were sampled from a woman at least 80 years old in good health. The CDR3 runs from the conserved cysteine through the conserved F or W. Each record gives: clone size, D gene, V gene, J gene, CDR3 DNA, CDR3 protein. D genes are given only for firm matches. Clone sizes are given selectively: once, few, many, or a class where the clone is expanded.

>-|-|TRBV6-1|TRBJ1-5
TGTGCCAGCAGTGATGAGGGACTAGGCAATCAGCCCCGGCATTTT
CASSDEGLGNQPRHF
>many|TRBD2|TRBV6-5|TRBJ2-5
TGTGCCAGCAGTTATAGACCGGGACTAGCGGGGGGAGAGACCCAGTACTTC
CASSYRPGLAGGETQYF
>-|-|TRBV9|TRBJ1-6
TGTGCCAGCAGCGTAGGGCCTAATTCACCCCTCCACTTT
CASSVGPNSPLHF
>-|TRBD2|TRBV7-9|TRBJ2-2
TGTGCCAGCAGCCAACCTGGGACTAGCGGGGTTAACACCGGGGAGCTGTTTTTT
CASSQPGTSGVNTGELFF
>few|-|TRBV18|TRBJ1-2
TGTGCCAGCTCACCCGGACAGAGCGAGGATGGCTACACCTTC
CASSPGQSEDGYTF
>-|-|TRBV27|TRBJ2-1
TGTGCCAGCAGTTTGGGCGGGGTAGACTCGAATGAGCAGTTCTTC
CASSLGGVDSNEQFF
>many|TRBD2|TRBV7-2|TRBJ2-1
TGTGCCACCAATAGCGGGGGGGCTCTTTACAATGAGCAGTTCTTC
CATNSGGALYNEQFF
>-|-|TRBV7-2|TRBJ1-3
TGTGCCAGCAGCCCAACGGGTGCTCGCTCTGGAAACACCATATATTTT
CASSPTGARSGNTIYF
>-|-|TRBV25-1|TRBJ2-1
TGTGCCAGCAGTGACGGTTTTGTGGCACGGGCTTCCTACAATGAGCAGTTCTTC
CASSDGFVARASYNEQFF
>-|-|TRBV7-9|TRBJ2-7
TGTGCCAGCAGCTTAGACAGGGAGGACAATGAGCAGTACTTC
CASSLDREDNEQYF
>many|-|TRBV7-9|TRBJ2-3
TGTGCCAGCAGCTTAGAATCTAAGGCTTTAGATACGCAGTATTTT
CASSLESKALDTQYF
>many|TRBD1|TRBV29-1|TRBJ1-1
TGCAGCGGAGACAGGGGAGGTGGCACTGAAGCTTTCTTT
CSGDRGGGTEAFF
>many|TRBD2|TRBV20-1|TRBJ2-1
TGCAGTGCTAGGGTCCCCGGACTAGCGGGGGTGTTCTTC
CSARVPGLAGVFF
>-|-|TRBV2|TRBJ2-5
TGTGCCAGCAGTGATAGGGGGAGTCCGACAGAGACCCAGTACTTC
CASSDRGSPTETQYF
>many|-|TRBV18|TRBJ2-4
TGTGCCAGCTCACTTCCAGAGGGCGCGAACATTCAGTACTTC
CASSLPEGANIQYF
>-|-|TRBV12-3/TRBV12-4|TRBJ2-2
TGTGCCAGCAGCCGCGACAGGCGGAACACCGGGGAGCTGTTTTTT
CASSRDRRNTGELFF
>many|-|TRBV3-1|TRBJ1-2
TGTGCCAGCAGCCAAGAGAGGCAGGGATTTATGGGCTACACCTTC
CASSQERQGFMGYTF
>many|TRBD2|TRBV6-5|TRBJ2-1
TGTGCCAGCAGTTACTCGACACTAGCGGGGGTTTACAATGAGCAGTTCTTC
CASSYSTLAGVYNEQFF
>-|-|TRBV28|TRBJ2-4
TGTGCCAGCAGTTTCAGGGCCCGTGGGGGGCGGGGGATCAAAAACATTCAGGACTTC
CASSFRARGGRGIKNIQDF
>-|TRBD1|TRBV5-1|TRBJ1-2
TGCGCCAGCGGCTTGGGACAGCGTACCTACACCTTC
CASGLGQRTYTF
>-|TRBD1|TRBV11-2|TRBJ1-1
TGTGCCAGCAGCATTCTGGGACAGCCTATCATAATGAACACTGAAGCTTTCTTT
CASSILGQPIIMNTEAFF
>-|-|TRBV7-3|TRBJ2-3
TGTGCCAGCAGCTTATGGGGACCTAGTCGCACAGATACGCAGTATTTT
CASSLWGPSRTDTQYF
>many|TRBD2|TRBV6-2/TRBV6-3|TRBJ2-1
TGTGCCAGCAGTCTACGTCCCGGGACTAGCGGGGGGTTCGGCTCCTACAATGAGCAGTTCTTC
CASSLRPGTSGGFGSYNEQFF
>few|-|TRBV4-2|TRBJ1-6
TGTGCCAGCAGCCAAGAGGCGGCCGGGTTAAATTCACCCCTCCACTTT
CASSQEAAGLNSPLHF
>-|TRBD1|TRBV10-3|TRBJ2-7
TGTGCCATCAGTGAGACAGGGGTTCCCTCCTACGAGCAGTACTTC
CAISETGVPSYEQYF
>few|-|TRBV5-6|TRBJ1-5
TGTGCCAGCAGCATACTCCCTGGACCCCGGCATTTT
CASSILPGPRHF
>many|TRBD1|TRBV12-3/TRBV12-4|TRBJ2-3
TGTGCCAGCAGTTTACCGGGACAGGGAAGAGATACGCAGTATTTT
CASSLPGQGRDTQYF
>many|TRBD1|TRBV7-9|TRBJ1-2
TGTGCCAGCAGCTTCGGACAGGGAAATACCTATGGCTACACCTTC
CASSFGQGNTYGYTF
>-|TRBD2|TRBV4-3|TRBJ2-1
TGCGCCAGCAGCCAAGCCGGGACTAGCGGGGCATGTGAGCAGTTCTTC
CASSQAGTSGACEQFF
>many|-|TRBV12-3/TRBV12-4|TRBJ1-6
TGTGCCAGCAGACCCCGACGGGGATATAATTCACCCCTCCACTTT
CASRPRRGYNSPLHF
>-|-|TRBV6-5|TRBJ2-5
TGTGCCAGCAGACGAACTAGCTGGTCCCTCAATGAGCAGTACTTC
CASRRTSWSLNEQYF
>many|TRBD1|TRBV5-1|TRBJ2-3
TGCGCCAGCAGCATATCCGGGACAGGTCCAGATACGCAGTATTTT
CASSISGTGPDTQYF
>many|TRBD1|TRBV20-1|TRBJ1-6
TGCAGTGCTAGAGGACCGGACAGGGTGACACCCCTCCACTTT
CSARGPDRVTPLHF
>many|-|TRBV10-3|TRBJ2-3
TGTGCCATCAGTGGGGACCTCCGGGGCACGCAGTATTTT
CAISGDLRGTQYF
>few|-|TRBV20-1|TRBJ1-5
TGCAGTGCGCCCAGTAAAGGGGGAGGACAGCCCCAGCATTTT
CSAPSKGGGQPQHF